One sample yielded the 8 T cell receptor beta chains listed below, sequenced in a study of blood T cell repertoires in COVID-19. Measured with immunoSEQ multiplex PCR; TCRdb has only the in-frame clones, and not every one. The sample lists about 240,000 clones; about 85% were seen once. Sequenced sample: peripheral blood. These receptors came from a man aged 25 to 40 who had recovered from COVID-19.

The chain is built from TRBV6-1 and TRBJ2-7, with D tentatively TRBD1 (6 bases). Germline assignment: CDR1 MNHNS and CDR2 SASEGT. CDR3 size: 13 residues. Trimming stripped 1 base from V and 4 bases from J, with 8 bases between. The chain's CDR3 is CASSEGTVYEQYF. The CDR3 region has the DNA TGTGCCAGCAGTGAAGGGACAGTATACGAGCAGTACTTC.

The gene calls are TRBV6-5 and TRBJ2-7; D call uncertain. The CDR3 contains 11 residues. Germline V gene sequence: CDR1 MNHEY, CDR2 SVGAGI. The germline V and J ends were trimmed by 6 bases and 6 bases, with 9 bases remaining between them. The CDR3 bases are TGTGCCAGCAGGGGCACAGTCGAGCAGTACGTC. This codes for CASRGTVEQYV.

The chain joins TRBV7-6 to TRBJ1-2, with TRBD1 matching over 7 bases. This CDR3 spans 14 amino acids. Germline V lookup: CDR1 SGHVS, CDR2 FNYEAQ. Losses at the gene ends were 5 bases for V and 3 bases for J; bases not matched to a gene: 6. The CDR3 region is CASSPGTAYYGYTF. DNA for the CDR3: TGTGCCAGCAGCCCAGGGACAGCCTACTATGGCTACACCTTC.

The chain employs TRBV14 and TRBJ2-7; 7 positions agree with TRBD2. The CDR3 sequence is 13 residues long. Trimming took 4 bases from V and 9 from J; bases not matched to a gene: 9. The germline V gene encodes CDR1 SGHDN and CDR2 FVKESK. CDR3 bases: TGTGCCAGCAGCCCAGGACTAGTAGGAGGGCAGTACTTC. Translation: CASSPGLVGGQYF.

This clone was seen a single time. The chain has TRBV7-3 and TRBJ2-3; 11 bases match TRBD2. V trimming: 6 bases; J trimming: 6 bases; junction bases outside the gene matches: 11. Germline assignment: CDR1 SGHTA and CDR2 FQGTGA. This CDR3 has 16 amino acids. For the CDR3, the DNA is TGTGCCAGCAGTTTTAGCGGGGGGGCAGCCACTGATACGCAGTATTTT. This sequence encodes CASSFSGGAATDTQYF.

The gene calls are TRBV18 and TRBJ2-1; 10 nucleotides agree with TRBD1. This CDR3 is 14 amino acids long. The ends lost 3 bases at V and 9 bases at J; junction bases unmatched: 5. Germline values: CDR1 KGHSH, CDR2 LQKENI. Here the CDR3 DNA reads TGTGCCAGCTCACCTTCGGACAGGGGGGTTGAGCAGTTCTTC. Protein sequence: CASSPSDRGVEQFF.

CDR3 DNA sequence: TGTGCCAGCAGCCAAGGTAGCACAGGGGGCCCCGGGGAGCTGTTTTTT. Translated: CASSQGSTGGPGELFF. The chain couples TRBV3-1 (or the pseudogene TRBV3-2) to TRBJ2-2, with 9 bases identical to TRBD1. Per the germline V gene, CDR1 is LGHDT and CDR2 is YNNKEL (reference sequence). The length of the CDR3 is 16 residues. V lost 1 base to trimming and J lost 6 bases; unmatched junction nucleotides: 6.

In its sample, this clone was seen once. This chain links TRBV3-1 (or the pseudogene TRBV3-2) with TRBJ2-3; TRBD2 aligns across 9 bases. The V gene end was trimmed by 4 bases and the J gene end by 5 bases; junction bases not matched to a gene: 7. CDR1 and CDR2 from the germline V gene are LGHDT and YNNKEL (reference sequence). The CDR3 is 15 residues long. The CDR3 region is CASSLHSGGGDTQYF. CDR3 DNA sequence: TGTGCCAGCAGCCTTCATAGCGGGGGTGGAGATACGCAGTATTTT.